The 25 T cell receptor beta chains presented below share a single source sample, sequenced in a study of metastatic and nonmetastatic thyroid tumors. Thyroid surgery was preceded by no treatment in any patient. TCRdb re-processed the PCR reads through MiXCR. The top ten clones hold 2.5% to 3.5% of a sample with 50,000 to 65,000 clones, under 20% of them seen once. Sequences were obtained from blood. These receptors were taken from a female donor with papillary thyroid cancer or a benign thyroid nodule (not recorded which). Some clones in this sample may be carry-over from other donors' samples.

This clone was seen repeatedly, ten times or more. The V and J genes are TRBV20-1 and TRBJ1-1, with TRBD1 matching over 9 bases. The CDR3 contains 16 residues. The ends lost 1 base at V and 10 bases at J; junction bases unmatched: 16. Per the germline V gene, CDR1 is DFQATT and CDR2 is SNEGSKA (reference sequence). CDR3 bases: TGCAGTGCTAGAGGTGGGGGACAGGGTAGGGGCCTTGGAGCTTTCTTT. Protein sequence: CSARGGGQGRGLGAFF.

This clone was seen repeatedly, ten times or more. V and J are TRBV6-1 and TRBJ2-5; possible D gene TRBD2, 5 bases. The germline V gene has CDR1 MNHNS and CDR2 SASEGT. The CDR3 has 17 amino acids. Deletions cut 2 bases from V and 1 base from J, with 17 bases between. The CDR3 DNA follows: TGTGCCAGCAGTGAAAGCATCGAAGGGCTAGCCCAAGAGACCCAGTACTTC. It yields the protein CASSESIEGLAQETQYF.

This clone was found many times. A much bigger clone sits one base away, suggesting this may be a read error. The chain combines TRBV24-1 with TRBJ1-2; D is perhaps TRBD1 (5 bases). The CDR3 loop spans 14 amino acids. Germline V gene data show CDR1 as KGHDR and CDR2 as SFDVKD. The CDR3 DNA is TGTGCCACCAGTGATCCAAGCGGGGGGTATGGCCACACCTTC. It specifies CATSDPSGGYGHTF.

This clone was counted many times. J is TRBJ1-4 and V is TRBV7-2; the match to TRBD1 covers 7 bases. This CDR3 comprises 14 residues. Germline-derived CDR1 and CDR2 are SGHTA and FQGNSA. Germline trimming cut 5 bases from V and 7 bases from J; bases unmatched to any gene: 7. The CDR3 region is CASSPRGPGEKLFF. The DNA for the CDR3 is TGTGCCAGCAGCCCTAGGGGGCCGGGTGAAAAACTGTTTTTT.

The chain links TRBV20-1 to TRBJ1-6; no clear D gene. CDR3 length: 16 amino acids. Per germline, CDR1 DFQATT and CDR2 SNEGSKA (reference sequence). V was trimmed by 1 base and J by 6 bases, leaving 16 bases between them. DNA for the CDR3: TGCAGTGCTAGAGTCACCGCCCGGTTTGCTAATTCACCCCTCCACTTT. Translation: CSARVTARFANSPLHF.

This clone was observed a few times. One junction end does not reproduce the germline sequence, and a read error may be involved. The rearrangement links TRBV19 to TRBJ2-7; no firm D call. Germline CDR1 and CDR2: LNHDA and SQIVND (reference sequence). The CDR3 covers 15 residues. CDR3 region: CSSSPILLGTYEQYF. In DNA form, the CDR3 reads TGTTCCAGTAGTCCTATACTTCTTGGGACCTACGAGCAGTACTTC.

This clone was detected many times. The chain combines TRBV7-3 with TRBJ2-3; TRBD1 matches at 8 bases. Unmatched junction bases numbered 1, after V lost 3 bases and J lost 2 bases. The CDR3 has 14 amino acids. Germline V gene data show CDR1 as SGHTA and CDR2 as FQGTGA. CDR3 coding DNA: TGTGCCAGCAGCTTTCAGGGGGCCACAGATACGCAGTATTTT. Amino acids: CASSFQGATDTQYF.

At least ten counts were recorded for this clone. The CDR3 coding sequence is TGTGCCAGCAGCGGGGGCCCCTCTGAGGGCCGCGGGGGCTACACCTTC. It is translated as CASSGGPSEGRGGYTF. The chain links TRBV5-6 to TRBJ1-2, with D maybe TRBD1 (6 bases). The CDR3 loop spans 16 amino acids. Germline V gives CDR1 SGHDT, CDR2 YYEEEE. The V and J ends lost 4 bases and 8 bases respectively, with 24 bases between them.

In this sample, this clone turned up many times. The chain joins TRBV2 to TRBJ2-7; unclear D gene. CDR1 and CDR2 (germline): SNHLY, FYNNEI. V was cut by 2 bases and J by 3 bases, with 8 bases left in between. The CDR3 is 13 residues long. The CDR3 DNA follows: TGTGCCAGCAGTGAAAGGCACCTCTACGAGCAGTACTTC. It translates to CASSERHLYEQYF.

The table lists this clone with a few counts. The rearrangement joins TRBV27 to TRBJ2-3, with 10 bases identical to TRBD2. The CDR3 consists of 15 residues. Germline V gives CDR1 MNHEY, CDR2 SMNVEV (reference sequence). J gave up 4 bases and V 4 bases, and 5 bases lay outside the gene matches. CDR3 nucleotide sequence: TGTGCCAGCAGTTCAGCGGGAGGGCCGTCAGATACGCAGTATTTT. Protein: CASSSAGGPSDTQYF.

This clone showed up just a few times. This chain uses TRBV24-1 with TRBJ2-7; possibly TRBD1 for D (5 bases). CDR3 length: 15 residues. The germline V gene has CDR1 KGHDR and CDR2 SFDVKD. The V end was cut by 5 bases, the J end by 6 bases, with 19 bases between. The CDR3 here is CATSGPTASSGEQYF. The CDR3 coding sequence is TGTGCCACCAGTGGCCCGACAGCCTCTTCTGGCGAGCAGTACTTC.

In this sample, this clone turned up many times. This chain connects TRBV15 to TRBJ2-1; TRBD2 is a possible D gene (6 bases). This CDR3 is 16 amino acids long. CDR1 and CDR2 (germline): LNHNV, YYDKDF (reference sequence). The germline V and J ends were trimmed by 0 bases and 2 bases, with 11 bases remaining between them. The CDR3 DNA reads TGTGCCACCAGCAGAGAGGGGGGAGACGCCTACAATGAGCAGTTCTTC. The encoded protein is CATSREGGDAYNEQFF.

This clone appeared a few times. V gene TRBV6-6 combines with J gene TRBJ2-2; D gene uncertain. V was trimmed by 2 bases and J by 9 bases, leaving 10 bases between them. This CDR3 has 13 amino acids. Germline V lookup: CDR1 MNHNY, CDR2 SVGAGI (reference sequence). CDR3 nucleotides: TGTGCCAGCAGTTACCATGGTACCTGGGAGCTGTTTTTT. It is translated as CASSYHGTWELFF.

At least ten counts were recorded for this clone. The chain carries TRBV7-9 and TRBJ2-7, with D hard to call. This CDR3 has 19 amino acids. Trimming cost V 4 bases and J 3 bases, with 28 bases left between them. Germline loops: CDR1 SEHNR, CDR2 FQNEAQ (reference sequence). The CDR3 sequence: CASSSRIPSPQSPFYEQYF. Written as DNA, the CDR3 is TGTGCCAGCAGCTCTCGTATACCGTCCCCCCAATCGCCATTCTACGAGCAGTACTTC.

V is TRBV20-1 and J is TRBJ2-1; 9 bases map to TRBD2. The trim removed 3 bases at V and 7 bases at J, leaving 13 bases unmatched. CDR1 and CDR2 (germline): DFQATT, SNEGSKA (reference sequence). The CDR3 is 16 residues long. For the CDR3, the DNA is TGCAGTGCTAGGAACCTAGCGGGGACTGTGGGGAATGAGCAGTTCTTC. This encodes CSARNLAGTVGNEQFF.

V gene TRBV7-2 combines with J gene TRBJ1-6; D possibly corresponds to TRBD1 (6 bases). The CDR3 contains 14 residues. Deletions cut 7 bases from V and 4 bases from J, with 11 bases between. Germline assignment: CDR1 SGHTA and CDR2 FQGNSA. The CDR3 DNA reads as TGTGCCAGCAACAACAGGGTTTATAATTCACCCCTCCACTTT. Its protein product is CASNNRVYNSPLHF. Looking up the rest from reference TRBV7-2 and TRBJ1-6 gives the full variable domain: GAGVSQSPSNKVTEKGKDVELRCDPISGHTALYWYRQSLGQGLEFLIYFQGNSAPDKSGLPSDRFSAERTGGSVSTLTIQRTQQEDSAVYLCASNNRVYNSPLHFGNGTRLTVT.

This chain uses TRBV20-1 with TRBJ2-3; D gene uncertain. The CDR3 is made up of 15 amino acids. Trimming shortened V by 0 bases and J by 4 bases, and 14 bases separated the two germline ends. CDR1 DFQATT and CDR2 SNEGSKA come from the germline V gene (reference sequence). CDR3 DNA: TGCAGTGCTAGAGAATTTGCGGTAGCTTCAGATACGCAGTATTTT. The encoded protein is CSAREFAVASDTQYF.

CDR3 coding DNA: TGTGCCAGCTCACCCTTAGGAAGCGAGCAGTACTTC. Encoded protein: CASSPLGSEQYF. The J gene is TRBJ2-7, the V gene TRBV11-3; D ambiguous. Trimming took 8 bases from V and 6 from J, leaving 14 bases between them. The CDR3 loop spans 12 amino acids. CDR1 is SGHNT and CDR2 is YENEEA in the germline V gene.

This clone was recorded many times. This chain uses TRBV6-4 with TRBJ2-5; 9 nucleotides align to TRBD2. The junction had 3 bases not matched to a gene; V was cut back by 0 bases and J by 1 base. CDR3 length: 16 residues. Germline values: CDR1 MRHNA, CDR2 SNTAGT. For the CDR3, the DNA is TGTGCCAGCAGTGACTCTAGCGGGAGCGGCCAAGAGACCCAGTACTTC. Its translation is CASSDSSGSGQETQYF.

This clone was counted many times. The chain joins TRBV6-6 to TRBJ2-7; D is possibly TRBD2 (5 bases). This CDR3 is 15 amino acids long. The V end lost 2 bases, the J end lost 0 bases, and 11 bases lay between the germline ends. CDR1 is MNHNY and CDR2 is SVGAGI in the germline V gene (reference sequence). The CDR3 protein is CASSYPGRDSYEQYF. The DNA of the CDR3 is TGTGCCAGCAGTTACCCCGGACGGGACTCCTACGAGCAGTACTTC.

This clone turned up a few times. The V call is TRBV28, the J call TRBJ1-5; D gene ambiguous. The CDR3 covers 12 residues. CDR1 and CDR2 (germline): MDHEN, SYDVKM. Trimming removed 4 bases from V and 6 bases from J, with 7 bases in between. The CDR3 DNA sequence: TGTGCCAGCAGTTCATCCTGTCAGCCCCAGCATTTT. It yields the protein CASSSSCQPQHF.

This clone was picked up many times. V gene TRBV7-2 combines with J gene TRBJ2-1, with TRBD2 as a possible D gene (7 bases). From germline, CDR1 is SGHTA and CDR2 FQGNSA. The CDR3 is made up of 13 amino acids. Deletions cut 4 bases from V and 11 bases from J, with 15 bases between. CDR3 DNA sequence: TGTGCCAGCAGCTCGGGGGGCCTTTCGAAGCAGTTCTTC. It is translated as CASSSGGLSKQFF.

This clone was observed many times. This sequence joins TRBV20-1 and TRBJ1-1; 7 bases line up with TRBD1. The V gene's germline CDR1 is DFQATT and CDR2 SNEGSKA (reference sequence). This CDR3 contains 10 residues. The V and J ends lost 4 bases and 11 bases, in that order; junction bases with no gene match: 4. The CDR3 DNA sequence: TGCAGTGCTACCAGGGGGTCTGCTTTCTTT. Encoded protein: CSATRGSAFF.

This clone came up many times. The rearrangement joins TRBV20-1 to TRBJ2-7; tentative D call: TRBD1 (5 bases). This CDR3 is built from 13 residues. Germline V CDR1 and CDR2: DFQATT, SNEGSKA (reference sequence). The germline V and J ends were trimmed by 4 bases and 0 bases, with 10 bases remaining between them. In DNA form, the CDR3 reads TGCAGTGCTAACAGGCCGAGCTCCTACGAGCAGTACTTC. This sequence encodes CSANRPSSYEQYF.

The chain carries TRBV4-3 and TRBJ2-7; D is perhaps TRBD2 (6 bases). Germline CDR1 and CDR2: LGHNA and YSLEER. This CDR3 has 14 residues. Trimming shortened V by 4 bases and J by 2 bases, and 12 bases separated the two germline ends. CDR3 sequence reads: CASSPGLGPYEQYF. As DNA, the CDR3 is TGCGCCAGCAGCCCGGGACTGGGTCCCTACGAGCAGTACTTC.